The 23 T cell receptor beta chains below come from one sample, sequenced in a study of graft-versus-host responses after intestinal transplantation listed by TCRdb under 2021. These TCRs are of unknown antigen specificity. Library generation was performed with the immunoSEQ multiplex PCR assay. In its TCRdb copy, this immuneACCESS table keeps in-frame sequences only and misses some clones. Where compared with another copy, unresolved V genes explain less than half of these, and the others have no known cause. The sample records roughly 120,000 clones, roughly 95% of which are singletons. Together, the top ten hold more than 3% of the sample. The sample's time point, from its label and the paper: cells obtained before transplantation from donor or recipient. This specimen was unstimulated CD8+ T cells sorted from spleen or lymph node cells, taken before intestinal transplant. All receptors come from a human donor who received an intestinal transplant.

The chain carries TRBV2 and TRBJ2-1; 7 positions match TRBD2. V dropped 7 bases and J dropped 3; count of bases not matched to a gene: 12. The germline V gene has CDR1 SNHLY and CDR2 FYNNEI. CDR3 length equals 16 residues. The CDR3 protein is CASKPLRGEGYNEQFF. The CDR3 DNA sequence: TGTGCCAGCAAACCCCTTCGCGGGGAGGGCTACAATGAGCAGTTCTTC. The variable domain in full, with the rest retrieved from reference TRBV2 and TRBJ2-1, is EPEVTQTPSHQVTQMGQEVILRCVPISNHLYFYWYRQILGQKVEFLVSFYNNEISEKSEIFDDQFSVERPDGSNFTLKIRSTKLEDSAMYFCASKPLRGEGYNEQFFGPGTRLTVL.

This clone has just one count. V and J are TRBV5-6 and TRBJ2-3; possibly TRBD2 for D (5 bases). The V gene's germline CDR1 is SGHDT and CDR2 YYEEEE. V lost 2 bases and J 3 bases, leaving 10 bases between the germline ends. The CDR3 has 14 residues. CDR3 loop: CASSFSGRTDTQYF. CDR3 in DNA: TGTGCCAGCAGCTTTAGTGGGAGAACAGATACGCAGTATTTT.

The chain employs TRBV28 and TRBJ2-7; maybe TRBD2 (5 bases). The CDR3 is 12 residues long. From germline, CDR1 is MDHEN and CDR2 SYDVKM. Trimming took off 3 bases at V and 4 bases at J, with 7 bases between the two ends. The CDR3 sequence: CASSFEGYEQYF. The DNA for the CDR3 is TGTGCCAGCAGTTTTGAGGGATACGAGCAGTACTTC.

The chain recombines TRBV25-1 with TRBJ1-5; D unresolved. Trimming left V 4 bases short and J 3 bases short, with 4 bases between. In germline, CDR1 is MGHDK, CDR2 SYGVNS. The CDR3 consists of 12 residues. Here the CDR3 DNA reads TGTGCCAGCAGTGGCCCCAATCAGCCCCAGCATTTT. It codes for CASSGPNQPQHF.

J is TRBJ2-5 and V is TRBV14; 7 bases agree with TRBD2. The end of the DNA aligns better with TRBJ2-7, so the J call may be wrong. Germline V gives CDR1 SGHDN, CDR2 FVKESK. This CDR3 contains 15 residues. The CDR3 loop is CASSQGAGVFYEQYF. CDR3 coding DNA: TGTGCCAGCAGCCAAGGTGCGGGAGTGTTCTACGAGCAGTACTTC.

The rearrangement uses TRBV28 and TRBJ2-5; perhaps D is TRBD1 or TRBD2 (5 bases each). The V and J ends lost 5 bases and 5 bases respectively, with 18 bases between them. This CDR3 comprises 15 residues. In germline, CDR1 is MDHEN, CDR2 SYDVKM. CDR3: CASSLVPRDGETQYF. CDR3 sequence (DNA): TGTGCCAGCAGTCTCGTGCCCCGGGACGGGGAGACCCAGTACTTC. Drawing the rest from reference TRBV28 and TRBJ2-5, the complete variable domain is DVKVTQSSRYLVKRTGEKVFLECVQDMDHENMFWYRQDPGLGLRLIYFSYDVKMKEKGDIPEGYSVSREKKERFSLILESASTNQTSMYLCASSLVPRDGETQYFGPGTRLLVL.

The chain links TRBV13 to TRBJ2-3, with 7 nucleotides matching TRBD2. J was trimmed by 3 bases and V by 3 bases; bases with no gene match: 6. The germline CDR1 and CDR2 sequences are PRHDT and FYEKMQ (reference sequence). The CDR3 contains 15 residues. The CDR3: CASSFGGSGTDTQYF. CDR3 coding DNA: TGTGCCAGCAGCTTCGGCGGGAGTGGGACAGATACGCAGTATTTT.

The CDR3 here is CASSSPRSSSQETQYF. As DNA, the CDR3 is TGTGCCAGCAGTTCCCCTAGATCTAGCTCCCAAGAGACCCAGTACTTC. J is TRBJ2-5 and V is TRBV28; possible D gene TRBD2, 5 bases. The CDR3 runs to 16 residues. CDR1 is MDHEN, CDR2 SYDVKM, per germline. The germline V and J ends were trimmed by 4 bases and 1 base, with 16 bases remaining between them.

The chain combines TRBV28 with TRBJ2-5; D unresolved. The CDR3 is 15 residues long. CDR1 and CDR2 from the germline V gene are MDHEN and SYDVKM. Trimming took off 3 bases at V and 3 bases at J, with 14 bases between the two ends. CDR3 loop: CASSFQVTAKETQYF. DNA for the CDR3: TGTGCCAGCAGTTTTCAGGTCACAGCGAAAGAGACCCAGTACTTC.

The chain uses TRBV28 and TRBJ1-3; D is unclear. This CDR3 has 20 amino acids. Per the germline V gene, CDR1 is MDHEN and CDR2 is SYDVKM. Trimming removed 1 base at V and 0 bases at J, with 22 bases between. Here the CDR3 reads CASSLYSVKTGTYSGNTIYF. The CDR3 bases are TGTGCCAGCAGTTTATACAGCGTCAAAACTGGAACTTACTCTGGAAACACCATATATTTT.

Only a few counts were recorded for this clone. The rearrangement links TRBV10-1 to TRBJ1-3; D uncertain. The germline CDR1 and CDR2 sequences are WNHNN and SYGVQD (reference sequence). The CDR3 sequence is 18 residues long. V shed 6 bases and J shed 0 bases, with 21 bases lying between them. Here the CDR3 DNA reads TGCGCCAGCAGGGTGCTTGACCCTAGTGCTGTCTCTGGAAACACCATATATTTT. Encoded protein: CASRVLDPSAVSGNTIYF.

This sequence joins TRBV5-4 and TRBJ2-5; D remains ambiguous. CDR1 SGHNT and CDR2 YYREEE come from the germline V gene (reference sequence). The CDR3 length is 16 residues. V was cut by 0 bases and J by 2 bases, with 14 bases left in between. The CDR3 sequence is CASSLGAPNRQETQYF. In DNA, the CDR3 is TGTGCCAGCAGCTTGGGGGCTCCCAACCGACAAGAGACCCAGTACTTC.

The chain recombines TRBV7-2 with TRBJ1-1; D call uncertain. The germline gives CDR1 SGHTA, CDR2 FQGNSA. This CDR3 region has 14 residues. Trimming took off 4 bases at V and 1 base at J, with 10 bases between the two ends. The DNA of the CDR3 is TGTGCCAGCAGCTACATCCCCAGGAACACTGAAGCTTTCTTT. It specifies CASSYIPRNTEAFF.

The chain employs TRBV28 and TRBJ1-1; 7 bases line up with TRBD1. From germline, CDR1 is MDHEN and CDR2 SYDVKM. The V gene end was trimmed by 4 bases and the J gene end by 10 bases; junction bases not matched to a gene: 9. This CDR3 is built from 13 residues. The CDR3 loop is CASSSPRGFRAFF. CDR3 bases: TGTGCCAGCAGTTCACCCAGGGGGTTTCGAGCTTTCTTT.

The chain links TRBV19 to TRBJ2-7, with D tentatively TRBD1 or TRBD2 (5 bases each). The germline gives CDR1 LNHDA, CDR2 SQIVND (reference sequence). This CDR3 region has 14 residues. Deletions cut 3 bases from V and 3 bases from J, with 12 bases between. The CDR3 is CASSISGTFYEQYF. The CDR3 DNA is TGTGCCAGTAGTATCTCCGGGACCTTCTACGAGCAGTACTTC. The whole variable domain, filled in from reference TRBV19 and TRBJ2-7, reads DGGITQSPKYLFRKEGQNVTLSCEQNLNHDAMYWYRQDPGQGLRLIYYSQIVNDFQKGDIAEGYSVSREKKESFPLTVTSAQKNPTAFYLCASSISGTFYEQYFGPGTRLTVT.

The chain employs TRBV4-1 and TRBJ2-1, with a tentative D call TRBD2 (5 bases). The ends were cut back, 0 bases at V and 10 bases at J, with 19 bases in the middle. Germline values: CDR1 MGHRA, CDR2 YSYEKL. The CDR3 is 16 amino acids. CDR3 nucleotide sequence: TGCGCCAGCAGCCAAGAGTTCGGACTCCCGTCCGGAGAGCAGTTCTTC. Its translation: CASSQEFGLPSGEQFF.

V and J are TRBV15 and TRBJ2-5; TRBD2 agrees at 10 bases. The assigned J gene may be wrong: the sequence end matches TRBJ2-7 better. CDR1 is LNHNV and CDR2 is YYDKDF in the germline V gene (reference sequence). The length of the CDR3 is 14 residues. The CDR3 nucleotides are TGTGCCACCAGCCCCCGGACTAGCGGCTACGAGCAGTACTTC. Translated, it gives CATSPRTSGYEQYF.

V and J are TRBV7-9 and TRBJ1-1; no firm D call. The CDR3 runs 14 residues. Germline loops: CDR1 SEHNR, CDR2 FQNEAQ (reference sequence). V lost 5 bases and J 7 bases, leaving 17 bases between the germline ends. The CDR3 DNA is TGTGCCAGCAGCCCACCTACTAACAGAATTGAAGCTTTCTTT. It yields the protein CASSPPTNRIEAFF.

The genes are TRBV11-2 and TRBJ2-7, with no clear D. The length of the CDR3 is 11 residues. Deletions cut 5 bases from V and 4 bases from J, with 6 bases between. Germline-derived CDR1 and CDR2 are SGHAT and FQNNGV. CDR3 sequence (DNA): TGTGCCAGCAGCCCCCTGTACGAGCAGTACTTC. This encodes CASSPLYEQYF. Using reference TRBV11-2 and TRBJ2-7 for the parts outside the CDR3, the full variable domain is EAGVAQSPRYKIIEKRQSVAFWCNPISGHATLYWYQQILGQGPKLLIQFQNNGVVDDSQLPKDRFSAERLKGVDSTLKIQPAKLEDSAVYLCASSPLYEQYFGPGTRLTVT.

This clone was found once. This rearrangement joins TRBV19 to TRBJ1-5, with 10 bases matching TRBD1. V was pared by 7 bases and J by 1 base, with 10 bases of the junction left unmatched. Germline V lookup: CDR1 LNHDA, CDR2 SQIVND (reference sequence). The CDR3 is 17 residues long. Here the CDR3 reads CASIMTGGFLSNQPQHF. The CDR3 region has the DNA TGTGCCAGTATAATGACAGGGGGCTTTCTAAGCAATCAGCCCCAGCATTTT.

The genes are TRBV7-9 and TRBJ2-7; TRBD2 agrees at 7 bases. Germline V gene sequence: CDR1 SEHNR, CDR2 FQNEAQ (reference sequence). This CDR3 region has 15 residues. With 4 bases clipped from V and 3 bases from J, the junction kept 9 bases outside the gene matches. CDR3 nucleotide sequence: TGTGCCAGCAGCTCCGCTTTACGGGGGGACTACGAGCAGTACTTC. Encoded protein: CASSSALRGDYEQYF.

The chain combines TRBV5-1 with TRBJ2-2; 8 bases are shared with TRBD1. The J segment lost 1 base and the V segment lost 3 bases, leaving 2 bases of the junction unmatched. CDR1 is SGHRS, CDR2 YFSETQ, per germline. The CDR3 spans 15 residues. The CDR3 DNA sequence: TGCGCCAGCAGCTCCACAGGGGGGAACACCGGGGAGCTGTTTTTT. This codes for CASSSTGGNTGELFF.

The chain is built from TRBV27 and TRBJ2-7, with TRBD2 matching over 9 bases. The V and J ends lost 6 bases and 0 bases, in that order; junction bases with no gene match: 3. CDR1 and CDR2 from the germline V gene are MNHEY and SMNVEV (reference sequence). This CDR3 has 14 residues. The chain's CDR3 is CASSLSGGSYEQYF. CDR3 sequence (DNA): TGTGCCAGCAGCCTTAGCGGGGGCTCCTACGAGCAGTACTTC.